The 2 T cell receptor beta chains reported below all come from one sample, sequenced in a study of shared T cell receptors in the human thymus (dated by TCRdb to the early 2020s). The library was made by the immunoSEQ multiplex PCR assay. Imported from immuneACCESS, the table was reduced by TCRdb to in-frame sequences with V and J called. These copies leave out some clones; in studies compared against another copy, an unresolved V gene accounts for under half, and the cause of the remainder is not known. The sample data list 550,000 to 800,000 clones, and 80% to 90% of these were observed just once. The ten top clones hold more than 0.01% of the sample. The sample was also linked to a second study, of human thymus T cells.

Sequenced material: thymocytes. The receptors shown here come from a girl less than two years old with a congenital heart defect. Donor details come from another sample of the same person, matched by shared clones.

V gene TRBV12-5 combines with J gene TRBJ1-1; 8 positions agree with TRBD1. Germline loops: CDR1 LGHNT, CDR2 FRNRAP. There are 18 residues in the CDR3. After removal of 2 bases from V and 2 bases from J, the junction contained 13 bases not matched to a gene. The CDR3 region is CASGLPAPRTGKNTEAFF. The CDR3 bases are TGTGCTAGTGGTTTGCCCGCTCCCCGGACAGGGAAAAACACTGAAGCTTTCTTT.

This chain uses TRBV6-4 with TRBJ1-2; 10 nucleotides align to TRBD1. Trimming removed 6 bases from V and 8 bases from J; junction bases left unmatched: 9. CDR3 length: 14 residues. Germline assignment: CDR1 MRHNA and CDR2 SNTAGT. CDR3 sequence reads: CASRATTGGWGYTF. DNA of the CDR3: TGTGCCAGCAGGGCAACGACAGGGGGCTGGGGCTACACCTTC.